This T cell receptor (beta chain) derives from a study of blood T cell repertoires in COVID-19. The overall study: COVID-19 samples, acute and convalescent, were from the United States, Italy and Spain. T cells, B-cell-depleted T cells, or PBMCs supplied cDNA or gDNA.

From germline, CDR1 is LNHDA and CDR2 SQIVND (reference sequence). CDR3 size: 16 residues. J gave up 4 bases and V 3 bases, and 9 bases lay outside the gene matches. Here immunoSEQ multiplex PCR was the method, and the copy in TCRdb shows in-frame clones only, minus some. The sample has about 100,000 clones, approximately 90% seen once; the top ten hold 0.97%. This sequence was found in a man aged 60-69 years with acute or convalescent COVID-19. The sequenced sample consisted of peripheral blood. The chain joins TRBV19 to TRBJ1-2; 9 bases are shared with TRBD1. CDR3 bases: TGTGCCAGTAGTATCTCATTGACAGGGGGAATCTATGGCTACACCTTC. Translated: CASSISLTGGIYGYTF.